The next 7 T cell receptor beta chains were all read from a single sample in a study of shared clonotypes between healthy human individuals. Assay: immunoSEQ multiplex PCR; the TCRdb copy retains only in-frame clones and omits some. This table has about 710,000 clones, 55% to 80% appearing once. Sequenced material: memory CD4+ T cells sorted from blood. Noted subset: CD45RA-negative fraction. Every receptor here comes from a woman aged 25 to 39 in good health.

The chain has TRBV19 and TRBJ2-7; maybe TRBD1 (5 bases). V gave up 3 bases and J gave up 0 bases, with 6 bases separating them. The germline gives CDR1 LNHDA, CDR2 SQIVND (reference sequence). CDR3 length: 13 residues. The CDR3 DNA follows: TGTGCCAGTAGTATGGACACCTCCTACGAGCAGTACTTC. This sequence encodes CASSMDTSYEQYF.

The chain carries TRBV14 and TRBJ1-1, with D tentatively TRBD1 (6 bases). Trimming removed 0 bases from V and 1 base from J, with 18 bases in between. The germline V gene encodes CDR1 SGHDN and CDR2 FVKESK. The CDR3 covers 18 residues. As DNA, the CDR3 is TGTGCCAGCAGCCAAGATGAGGACAGCGTTGTGACGAACACTGAAGCTTTCTTT. Translation: CASSQDEDSVVTNTEAFF.

The chain carries TRBV9 and TRBJ1-3, with D unclear. This CDR3 comprises 16 residues. Germline V gene sequence: CDR1 SGDLS, CDR2 YYNGEE. V gave up 4 bases and J gave up 2 bases, with 16 bases separating them. CDR3 sequence reads: CASSPNTWRTGNTIYF. The CDR3 region has the DNA TGTGCCAGCAGCCCCAACACATGGCGCACTGGAAACACCATATATTTT.

About this clone: A much bigger clone sits one base away, suggesting this may be a read error. Different DNA sequences within this sample yield the same CDR3. CDR3 in amino acids: CASSDFYEQYF. DNA of the CDR3: TGTGCCAGCAGTGACTTTTACGAGCAGTACTTC. The J gene is TRBJ2-7, the V gene TRBV6-1; D remains unclear. CDR3 size: 11 residues. In germline, CDR1 is MNHNS, CDR2 SASEGT. V shed 3 bases and J shed 4 bases, with 4 bases lying between them.

The chain recombines TRBV5-1 with TRBJ2-7, with TRBD1 as a possible D gene (5 bases). This CDR3 region has 13 residues. V dropped 4 bases and J dropped 3 bases, with 11 bases sitting between them. Germline CDR1 reads SGHRS; CDR2 reads YFSETQ. The DNA of the CDR3 is TGCGCCAGCAGCAACTCAGGGTTCTACGAGCAGTACTTC. Amino acid sequence: CASSNSGFYEQYF.

This chain joins TRBV7-4 and TRBJ1-1, with D tentatively TRBD1 (6 bases). The CDR3 spans 15 residues. The V gene lost 2 bases and the J gene lost 0 bases, with 10 bases spanning the gap. The germline V gene has CDR1 SGHVT and CDR2 SQSDAQ. The CDR3 here is CASSLKAGVNTEAFF. In DNA, the CDR3 is TGTGCCAGCAGCTTAAAGGCAGGGGTGAACACTGAAGCTTTCTTT.

J is TRBJ2-1 and V is TRBV4-2, with 11 bases matching TRBD2. The CDR3 totals 15 residues. V shed 7 bases and J 4 bases; nucleotides not matched to a gene: 6. Germline V gene sequence: CDR1 LGHNA, CDR2 YNFKEQ. CDR3 DNA: TGTGCCAGCACCCCGGGGACTAGCGGATACAATGAGCAGTTCTTC. It translates to CASTPGTSGYNEQFF.